Listed below are T cell receptor beta chains from one sample, sequenced in a study of shared clonotypes between healthy human individuals. Using immunoSEQ multiplex PCR, the repertoire was profiled, and TCRdb retains in-frame clones only, with some absent. The top ten hold 1% to 1.3% of the sample, which has millions of clones, around 96% seen once. The sequencing input was naive CD8+ T cells sorted from blood. Receptors originate from a young man in good health. Each CDR3 is given with its conserved first and last residue. A D gene is named only where the DNA matches it firmly. The size entry is marked missing in some rows and otherwise reads once, few, many or a size class.

v_call	d_call	clone_size	j_call	cdr3_nt	cdr3_aa
TRBV6-5	NA	NA	TRBJ2-7	TGTGCCAGCAGTTATGGGGGCGGGGGTTCCTACGAGCAGTACTTC	CASSYGGGGSYEQYF
TRBV29-1	TRBD1	NA	TRBJ1-6	TGCAGCGTTGAAGAGAGGGGGGACAGGGTAAGTAATTCACCCCTCCACTTT	CSVEERGDRVSNSPLHF
TRBV27	NA	NA	TRBJ2-1	TGTGCCAGCAGTTTTCTCCCCGTTGACAGCCGAAATGAGCAGTTCTTC	CASSFLPVDSRNEQFF
TRBV14	NA	NA	TRBJ1-1	TGTGCCAGCAGCCAAATTTTGGAGGGTTCGAACACTGAAGCTTTCTTT	CASSQILEGSNTEAFF
TRBV27	NA	NA	TRBJ1-1	TGTGCCAGCAGTTTAAGGGGACAGAACACTGAAGCTTTCTTT	CASSLRGQNTEAFF
TRBV5-6	NA	NA	TRBJ1-1	TGTGCCAGCAGCTTGGCCGGTGACACTGAAGCTTTCTTT	CASSLAGDTEAFF
TRBV2	NA	few	TRBJ2-7	TGTGCCAGCAGCGCAGCGGAGTCCTACGAGCAGTACTTC	CASSAAESYEQYF
TRBV28	NA	NA	TRBJ1-4	TGTGCCAGCAGTTTATATACAGAGACTAATGAAAAACTGTTTTTT	CASSLYTETNEKLFF
TRBV4-1	TRBD1	once	TRBJ1-2	TGCGCCAGCAGCCAAGATGAAAGCCCTTTACAGGGGCTTGACTATGGCTACACCTTC	CASSQDESPLQGLDYGYTF
TRBV27	NA	NA	TRBJ2-2	TGTGCCAGCAGTTCGGACGGGCCGAGGACCGGGGAGCTGTTTTTT	CASSSDGPRTGELFF
TRBV6-1	TRBD1	NA	TRBJ1-1	TGTGCCAGCAGCTCGGACAGGGGTGGGAACACTGAAGCTTTCTTT	CASSSDRGGNTEAFF
TRBV28	TRBD2	NA	TRBJ2-1	TGTGCCAGCAGCCTCGGACTAGCGGGAGGTAATGAGCAGTTCTTC	CASSLGLAGGNEQFF
TRBV18	TRBD2	once	TRBJ2-3	TGTGCCAGCTCACCCGCAGGACTAGCGGAGCTATTTAGCACAGATACGCAGTATTTT	CASSPAGLAELFSTDTQYF
TRBV2	NA	NA	TRBJ2-1	TGTGCCAGCAGTGAGGGGTGGGACAACGACAATGAGCAGTTCTTC	CASSEGWDNDNEQFF
TRBV6-1	TRBD2	NA	TRBJ2-7	TGTGCCAGCACACTTGGCGGGGGATGGGACTACGAGCAGTACTTC	CASTLGGGWDYEQYF
TRBV6-5	NA	once	TRBJ1-5	TGTGCCAGCAGAAAAGACCCCGGTCAGCCCCAGCATTTT	CASRKDPGQPQHF
TRBV5-6	NA	NA	TRBJ1-6	TGTGCCAGCAGCTCACTGTCAGGGATACCCCTCCACTTT	CASSSLSGIPLHF
TRBV2	NA	NA	TRBJ1-1	TGTGCCAGCAGATTTATGAACACTGAAGCTTTCTTT	CASRFMNTEAFF
TRBV7-9	TRBD1	NA	TRBJ2-1	TGTGCCAGCAGCTCCGACAGGGGGCTCGATGAGCAGTTCTTC	CASSSDRGLDEQFF
TRBV7-2	NA	NA	TRBJ2-1	TGTGCCAGCAAAGCGGGCGGGTCCTACAATGAGCAGTTCTTC	CASKAGGSYNEQFF
TRBV10-2	TRBD1	NA	TRBJ1-2	TGCGCCAGCAGTGCAGGGACAGCTTTCTATGGCTACACCTTC	CASSAGTAFYGYTF
TRBV6-5	TRBD2	NA	TRBJ2-3	TGTGCCAGCAGGGGGGTAGCGGGAGGCACAGATACGCAGTATTTT	CASRGVAGGTDTQYF
TRBV4-3	NA	NA	TRBJ2-1	TGCGCCAGCAGCCAAGAGGTAGCAGGAGGTTCAACCTCCTACAATGAGCAGTTCTTC	CASSQEVAGGSTSYNEQFF
TRBV5-6	NA	NA	TRBJ1-1	TGTGCCAGCAGCACCGGACAGAGGGAGACTGAAGCTTTCTTT	CASSTGQRETEAFF
TRBV9	NA	NA	TRBJ2-1	TGTGCCAGCAGCGTAGCCGAGACTCCGAACGACTACAATGAGCAGTTCTTC	CASSVAETPNDYNEQFF
TRBV19	NA	NA	TRBJ1-3	TGTGCCAGTAGTTGGGCAGTCTCTGGAAACACCATATATTTT	CASSWAVSGNTIYF
TRBV5-1	NA	once	TRBJ1-4	TGCGCCAGCAGCTTGGAACGGACCGAAAGGGGACTGTTTTTT	CASSLERTERGLFF
TRBV27	TRBD2	NA	TRBJ2-1	TGTGCCAGCTCGGTAGCGGGGGGATACTACAATGAGCAGTTCTTC	CASSVAGGYYNEQFF
TRBV7-9	NA	NA	TRBJ1-1	TGTGCCAGCAGGGCGAGCAGTGGGTGGACTGAAGCTTTCTTT	CASRASSGWTEAFF
TRBV5-8	NA	NA	TRBJ1-3	TGTGCCAGCAGCTTGGGGGCAGGGACTGGAAACACCATATATTTT	CASSLGAGTGNTIYF
TRBV4-3	TRBD2	once	TRBJ2-1	TGCGCCAGCAGCCAAGTAGCGGGAGGCAATGAGCAGTTCTTC	CASSQVAGGNEQFF
TRBV10-3	TRBD1	NA	TRBJ1-1	TGTGCCACCACCACAGGGGGCACTGAAGCTTTCTTT	CATTTGGTEAFF
TRBV4-1	TRBD2	once	TRBJ2-3	TGCGCCAGCAGCCAAAGGACTAGCGGGGATTGGGATACGCAGTATTTT	CASSQRTSGDWDTQYF
TRBV7-9	TRBD1	NA	TRBJ2-4	TGTGCCAGCAGCGGCGAGGGGACAGGCTTAAACATTCAGTACTTC	CASSGEGTGLNIQYF
TRBV27	NA	NA	TRBJ1-1	TGTGCCAGCAGCCTCGCCGGGCCATACACTGAAGCTTTCTTT	CASSLAGPYTEAFF
TRBV7-2	NA	NA	TRBJ2-1	TGTGCCAGCAGCCCCCCGAGGGGGGCGTGGGTGTTCTTC	CASSPPRGAWVFF
TRBV28	NA	NA	TRBJ2-7	TGTGCCAGCAGTCCGAACCCGGGCGACTACGAGCAGTACTTC	CASSPNPGDYEQYF
TRBV27	NA	NA	TRBJ2-1	TGTGCCAGCAGTCCCCCTAGCAGCTACAATGAGCAGTTCTTC	CASSPPSSYNEQFF
TRBV4-3	NA	NA	TRBJ2-2	TGCGCCAGCAGCCAAGTAGATGGCGGGAAGGGTCACGGGGAGCTGTTTTTT	CASSQVDGGKGHGELFF
TRBV11-2	TRBD2	NA	TRBJ2-7	TGTGCCAGCAGCCCTTGGGAGGGGACCTACGAGCAGTACTTC	CASSPWEGTYEQYF
TRBV28	NA	NA	TRBJ2-1	TGTGCCAGCAGTTTAAGCGATTCCTACAATGAGCAGTTCTTC	CASSLSDSYNEQFF
TRBV7-8	TRBD2	once	TRBJ2-7	TGTGCCAGCAGCTTACTAGCGGGGGACCTATACGAGCAGTACTTC	CASSLLAGDLYEQYF
TRBV6-6	TRBD1	NA	TRBJ2-2	TGTGCCAGCAGTTTACAGGGGGCCAACACCGGGGAGCTGTTTTTT	CASSLQGANTGELFF
TRBV28	TRBD1	NA	TRBJ1-2	TGTGCCAGCAGTTCGGGGACAGGTTCACAAGGCTACACCTTC	CASSSGTGSQGYTF
TRBV6-5	TRBD2	NA	TRBJ2-1	TGTGCCAGCAGTTACGTAGCGGGGGACTACAATGAGCAGTTCTTC	CASSYVAGDYNEQFF
TRBV4-3	TRBD2	NA	TRBJ2-7	TGCGCCAGCAGCCAAGGGGCAGCGGGAGGAAGCGACGCCTACGAGCAGTACTTC	CASSQGAAGGSDAYEQYF
TRBV29-1	NA	NA	TRBJ2-7	TGCAGCGTAAATTCAGGGAGAGCGGGCGAGCAGTACTTC	CSVNSGRAGEQYF
TRBV19	TRBD2	NA	TRBJ2-7	TGTGCCAGTAGTATACCGGGACTAGCCTACGAGCAGTACTTC	CASSIPGLAYEQYF
TRBV13	NA	NA	TRBJ2-7	TGTGCCAGCAGCTTAGGGCAGGTGGTGTCCTACGAGCAGTACTTC	CASSLGQVVSYEQYF